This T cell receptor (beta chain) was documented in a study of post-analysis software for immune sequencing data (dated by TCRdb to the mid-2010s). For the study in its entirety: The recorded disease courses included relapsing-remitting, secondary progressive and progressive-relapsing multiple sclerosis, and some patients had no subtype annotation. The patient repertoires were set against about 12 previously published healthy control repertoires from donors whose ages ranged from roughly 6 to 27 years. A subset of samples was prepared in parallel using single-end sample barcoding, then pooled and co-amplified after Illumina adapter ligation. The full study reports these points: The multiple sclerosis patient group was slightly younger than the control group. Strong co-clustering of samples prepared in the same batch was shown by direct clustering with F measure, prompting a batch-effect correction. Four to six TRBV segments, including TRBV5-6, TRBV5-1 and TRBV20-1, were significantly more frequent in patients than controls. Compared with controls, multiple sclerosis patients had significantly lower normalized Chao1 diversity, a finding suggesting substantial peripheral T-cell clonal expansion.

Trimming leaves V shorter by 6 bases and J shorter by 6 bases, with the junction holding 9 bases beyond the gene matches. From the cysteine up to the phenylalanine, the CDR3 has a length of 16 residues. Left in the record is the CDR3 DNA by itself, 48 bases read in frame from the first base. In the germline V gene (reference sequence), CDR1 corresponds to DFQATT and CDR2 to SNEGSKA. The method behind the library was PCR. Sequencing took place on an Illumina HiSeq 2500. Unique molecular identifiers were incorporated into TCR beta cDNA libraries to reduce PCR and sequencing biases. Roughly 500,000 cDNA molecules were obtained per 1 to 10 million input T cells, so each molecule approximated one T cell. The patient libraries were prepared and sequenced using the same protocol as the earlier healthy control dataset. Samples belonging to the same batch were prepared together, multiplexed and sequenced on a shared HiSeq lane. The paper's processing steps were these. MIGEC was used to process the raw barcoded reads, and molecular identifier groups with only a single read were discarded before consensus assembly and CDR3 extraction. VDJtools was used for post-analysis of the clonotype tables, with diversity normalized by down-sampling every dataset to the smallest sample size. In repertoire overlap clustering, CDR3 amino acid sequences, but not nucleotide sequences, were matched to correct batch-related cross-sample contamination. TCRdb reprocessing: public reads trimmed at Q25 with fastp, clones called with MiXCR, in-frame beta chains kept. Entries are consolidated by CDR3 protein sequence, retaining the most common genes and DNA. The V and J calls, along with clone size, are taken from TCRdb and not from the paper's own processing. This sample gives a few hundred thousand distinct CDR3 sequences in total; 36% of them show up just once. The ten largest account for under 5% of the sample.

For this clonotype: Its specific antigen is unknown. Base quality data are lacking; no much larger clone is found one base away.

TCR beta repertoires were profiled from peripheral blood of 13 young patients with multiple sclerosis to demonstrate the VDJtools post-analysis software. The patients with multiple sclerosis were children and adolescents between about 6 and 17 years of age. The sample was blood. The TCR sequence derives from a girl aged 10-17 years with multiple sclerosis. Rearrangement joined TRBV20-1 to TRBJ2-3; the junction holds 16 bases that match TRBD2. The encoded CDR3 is CSATGLAGGAGDTQYF. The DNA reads TGCAGTGCCACGGGACTAGCGGGAGGGGCCGGGGATACGCAGTATTTT.